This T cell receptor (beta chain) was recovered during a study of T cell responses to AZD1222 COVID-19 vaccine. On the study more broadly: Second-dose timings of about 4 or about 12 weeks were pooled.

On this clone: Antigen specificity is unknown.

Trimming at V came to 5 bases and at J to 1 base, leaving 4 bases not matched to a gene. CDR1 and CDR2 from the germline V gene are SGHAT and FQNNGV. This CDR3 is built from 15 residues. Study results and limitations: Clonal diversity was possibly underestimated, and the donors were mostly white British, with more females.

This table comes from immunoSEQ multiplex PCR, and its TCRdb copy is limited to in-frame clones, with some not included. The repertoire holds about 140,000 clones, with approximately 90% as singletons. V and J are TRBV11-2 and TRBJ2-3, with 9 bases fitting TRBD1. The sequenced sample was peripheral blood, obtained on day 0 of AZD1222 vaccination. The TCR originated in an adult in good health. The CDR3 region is CASSAGQGRTDTQYF. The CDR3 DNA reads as TGTGCCAGCAGCGCGGGACAGGGCCGCACAGATACGCAGTATTTT.